Relative to its sample, the clone carrying this TCR beta chain is medium-sized. Antigen specificity is unknown. Sequenced by immunoSEQ multiplex PCR; TCRdb stores in-frame clones only, minus some. The sample has roughly 100,000 clones; more than 75% are singletons. Trimming stripped 2 bases from V and 7 bases from J, with 12 bases between. Germline loops: CDR1 LGHDT, CDR2 YNNKEL (reference sequence). CDR3 length: 15 residues. The record originates from a study of T cell responses to AZD1222 COVID-19 vaccine. Looking at the study overall: The study pooled second doses at about 4 or about 12 weeks.

General study results and limits: Spike-specific TCR depth and breadth grew after two AZD1222 doses. CD4 TCRs linked to vaccination spanned spike, dominating at 160-218 and 743-854.

Here the sequenced sample was peripheral blood, taken on day 0 of AZD1222 vaccination. This chain uses TRBV3-1 (or the pseudogene TRBV3-2) with TRBJ1-6; maybe TRBD1 (5 bases). The TCR sequence derives from an adult in good health. The CDR3 here is CASSQYRGGNSPLHF. The CDR3, as DNA: TGTGCCAGCAGCCAATATCGGGGGGGGAATTCACCCCTCCACTTT.